This section outlines one T cell receptor (beta chain) sequence together with its context. Its antigen is as yet unknown. This specimen comes from a study of T cells in tuberculosis. Study background: Sequenced TCRs come from CD1B-GMM tetramer-binding T cells. A South African cohort included IGRA-negative adolescents, latently infected IGRA-positive adolescents and adults with active tuberculosis. Notes on the study in general: Shorter CDR3-alpha in active tuberculosis partly drove smaller distances. A GMM-specific repertoire classifier reached roughly 86% accuracy, AUROC roughly 0.87.

Profiling relied on immunoSEQ multiplex PCR, and the TCRdb table lists in-frame clones only, not all of them. Among around 23,000 clones listed, about 85% were seen once. The CDR3 runs to 14 residues. Trimming at V came to 3 bases and at J to 10 bases, leaving 6 bases not matched to a gene. CDR1 and CDR2 from the germline V gene are SGDLS and YYNGEE. Time point defined: new active TB diagnosis, blood taken before or within 7 days of starting treatment. J is TRBJ1-6 and V is TRBV9; TRBD1 aligns across 8 bases. Sequenced material: PBMCs, taken at tuberculosis diagnosis. This sequence was found in an adult with tuberculosis. CDR3: CASSATGARSPLHF. The CDR3 nucleotides are TGTGCCAGCAGCGCGACAGGGGCCCGCTCACCCCTCCACTTT.